This T cell receptor beta chain derives from a study of spatial heterogeneity in lung cancer. Time point defined: blood at routine non-recurrence follow-up after resection. Individual TCR cDNA molecules each bore their own unique molecular identifier. TCRdb recomputed calls from the 5' RACE reads with MiXCR, one row per CDR3 protein. The sample lists 25,000 to 35,000 distinct CDR3 sequences; approximately 5.9% were seen once. At least ten counts were recorded for this clonotype. CDR1 and CDR2 (germline): SGHRS, YFSETQ. With 3 bases removed from V and 0 bases from J, the gap between germline ends came to 10 bases. There are 16 residues in the CDR3.

This sequence originates from a female donor with early-stage non-small cell lung cancer. The sample consisted of PBMCs, taken at follow-up. The rearrangement links TRBV5-1 to TRBJ2-6; D remains ambiguous. The CDR3 region has the DNA TGCGCCAGCAGCTCCGGACGCACCTCTGGGGCCAACGTCCTGACTTTC. Amino acid sequence: CASSSGRTSGANVLTF.